This TCR beta chain comes out of a study of blood T cell repertoires in COVID-19. About the research overall: Samples came from the United States, Italy and Spain, spanning acute and convalescent COVID-19. Sources were T cells, B-cell-depleted T cells, or PBMCs; the material itself was cDNA or gDNA.

Seattle patients were enrolled during active infection and followed longitudinally. Authors' methods: Quantification of nucleated cells was approximated via reference gene primer amplification. Repertoires were generated with immunoSEQ multiplex PCR, while TCRdb's copy carries only in-frame clones and drops some. Clonal size and the V and J genes are those of that table, whereas D and trimming came from the DNA. The table lists fewer than 350,000 clones, 75% to 95% of them singletons. Germline loops: CDR1 SQVTM, CDR2 ANQGSEA. With 7 bases removed from V and 2 bases from J, the gap between germline ends came to 17 bases. The CDR3 loop spans 14 amino acids.

The sequence was obtained from a woman aged 30 to 39 with COVID-19, enrolled during active disease. The sample comprised peripheral blood. The V call is TRBV29-1, the J call TRBJ1-2, with D possibly being TRBD1 (5 bases). CDR3 protein: CSAGHSTGNYGYTF. In DNA form, the CDR3 reads TGCAGCGCTGGACATAGCACCGGGAACTATGGCTACACCTTC.